This TCR beta chain was documented in a study of T cell changes during pregnancy in multiple sclerosis. Only in-frame clones appear in the TCRdb table, and some are missing; sequencing was by immunoSEQ multiplex PCR. Found here are just over 80,000 clones, 90% to 95% of them singletons; the top ten hold about 1.2%. The length of the CDR3 is 15 residues. Per germline, CDR1 SGDLS and CDR2 YYNGEE. Trimming pared 4 bases from V and 3 bases from J, leaving 14 bases between. This receptor was taken from a female donor with multiple sclerosis, enrolled in a pregnancy study. Sequenced here: peripheral blood, sampled in the second trimester of pregnancy. The chain uses TRBV9 and TRBJ2-1, with D perhaps TRBD2 (6 bases). The DNA of the CDR3 is TGTGCCAGCAGCATTGGGACTGGCCTCTACAATGAGCAGTTCTTC. This codes for CASSIGTGLYNEQFF.